The rows below give T cell receptor beta chains drawn from one sample of a study of T cell responses to AZD1222 COVID-19 vaccine. The repertoire was sequenced with immunoSEQ multiplex PCR; TCRdb's copy has only in-frame clones and lacks some. Among some 130,000 clones listed, about nine tenths were seen once. The material sequenced was peripheral blood, taken 28 days after the second AZD1222 dose. Source of these receptors: an adult who received the AZD1222 COVID-19 vaccine. The CDR3 runs from the conserved cysteine through the conserved F or W.

J,V,CDR3
TRBJ1-1,TRBV12-3/TRBV12-4,CASRWTDYTEAFF
TRBJ2-5,TRBV6-6,CASVGVWGETQYF
TRBJ2-1,TRBV9,CEAGLDEQFF
TRBJ2-7,TRBV18,CASSPAGDSPPYEQYF
TRBJ1-1,TRBV18,CASSPLPSDTEAFF
TRBJ1-2,TRBV5-6,CASSPRPDNYGYTF
TRBJ1-1,TRBV9,CASSAGLTGAFF
TRBJ1-2,TRBV19,CASSSLQGYYGYTF
TRBJ1-5,TRBV29-1,CSVLEQGNQPQHF
TRBJ1-1,TRBV19,CASSIGTGLTEAFF
TRBJ2-1,TRBV6-5,CASSWVAGAVDEQFF
TRBJ1-4,TRBV21-1,CASSKLHRDPTNEKLFF
TRBJ2-2,TRBV4-3,CASSPPRGGDTGELFF
TRBJ1-5,TRBV2,CASRLGQAGQPQHF
TRBJ2-1,TRBV5-1,CASQLGGSSYNEQFF
TRBJ2-5,TRBV7-2,CASSLRGGFQETQYF
TRBJ2-7,TRBV5-5,CASSLEGYEQYF
TRBJ2-5,TRBV7-6,CASSLVDQETQYF
TRBJ1-1,TRBV7-9,CASSPGQGRTEAFF
TRBJ2-1,TRBV18,CASSPLGRDNEQFF
TRBJ2-7,TRBV3-1/TRBV3-2,CASSRPGQGAHEQYF
TRBJ2-2,TRBV6-1,CASSERDRGEAGELFF
TRBJ2-2,TRBV7-2,CASSPRRGSPGELFF
TRBJ1-2,TRBV5-1,CASSLQGNYGYTF
TRBJ2-1,TRBV2,CASSVGLQRYNEQFF
TRBJ1-5,TRBV5-4,CASSLAGQPQHF
TRBJ1-3,TRBV5-1,CASSLGTGNSGNTIYF
TRBJ1-2,TRBV19,CASSSGPQRGYTF
TRBJ2-2,TRBV5-1,CASSSTNTGELFF
TRBJ1-1,TRBV11-3,CASSLGQGNTEAFF
TRBJ2-1,TRBV19,CASSIGQVTYNEQFF
TRBJ2-7,TRBV18,CASSPRQERDEQYF
TRBJ2-1,TRBV20-1,CSASVPSGSWNEQFF
TRBJ2-7,TRBV10-3,CAISESRGAPRYEQYF
TRBJ2-1,TRBV11-2,CASSLGRTEVQFF
TRBJ2-7,TRBV5-6,CASSSYYEQYF
TRBJ2-5,TRBV18,CASSPRYSASGGQETQYF
TRBJ2-3,TRBV10-3,CAISEARTPGTDTQYF
TRBJ2-1,TRBV10-3,CAINRNPPYNEQFF
TRBJ2-2,TRBV4-2,CASSQGGGTVGELFF
TRBJ2-7,TRBV5-1,CASSSDLRDEQYF
TRBJ1-3,TRBV5-1,CASSLDLRNTIYF
TRBJ1-5,TRBV19,CATRLTFSNQPQHF
TRBJ1-2,TRBV4-1,CASSQIDRDGGYTF
TRBJ1-4,TRBV18,CASSPPGVNEKLFF
TRBJ2-5,TRBV18,CASSPDPGETQYF
TRBJ1-4,TRBV7-9,CASSLEGSWEKLFF
TRBJ2-5,TRBV3-1/TRBV3-2,CASSPTRDRGSETQYF
TRBJ1-6,TRBV7-2,CASSLMGSPLHF
TRBJ1-4,TRBV27,CASSLRQGTANEKLFF
TRBJ2-3,TRBV2,CASSPRQKSDTQYF
TRBJ1-5,TRBV19,CASSIVRRLSNQPQHF
TRBJ2-3,TRBV2,CASHRDYTDTQYF
TRBJ1-2,TRBV6-5,CASKAGIGYGYTF
TRBJ2-2,TRBV2,CASSGSRGLPRELFF
TRBJ2-5,TRBV3-1/TRBV3-2,CASSQVAETQYF